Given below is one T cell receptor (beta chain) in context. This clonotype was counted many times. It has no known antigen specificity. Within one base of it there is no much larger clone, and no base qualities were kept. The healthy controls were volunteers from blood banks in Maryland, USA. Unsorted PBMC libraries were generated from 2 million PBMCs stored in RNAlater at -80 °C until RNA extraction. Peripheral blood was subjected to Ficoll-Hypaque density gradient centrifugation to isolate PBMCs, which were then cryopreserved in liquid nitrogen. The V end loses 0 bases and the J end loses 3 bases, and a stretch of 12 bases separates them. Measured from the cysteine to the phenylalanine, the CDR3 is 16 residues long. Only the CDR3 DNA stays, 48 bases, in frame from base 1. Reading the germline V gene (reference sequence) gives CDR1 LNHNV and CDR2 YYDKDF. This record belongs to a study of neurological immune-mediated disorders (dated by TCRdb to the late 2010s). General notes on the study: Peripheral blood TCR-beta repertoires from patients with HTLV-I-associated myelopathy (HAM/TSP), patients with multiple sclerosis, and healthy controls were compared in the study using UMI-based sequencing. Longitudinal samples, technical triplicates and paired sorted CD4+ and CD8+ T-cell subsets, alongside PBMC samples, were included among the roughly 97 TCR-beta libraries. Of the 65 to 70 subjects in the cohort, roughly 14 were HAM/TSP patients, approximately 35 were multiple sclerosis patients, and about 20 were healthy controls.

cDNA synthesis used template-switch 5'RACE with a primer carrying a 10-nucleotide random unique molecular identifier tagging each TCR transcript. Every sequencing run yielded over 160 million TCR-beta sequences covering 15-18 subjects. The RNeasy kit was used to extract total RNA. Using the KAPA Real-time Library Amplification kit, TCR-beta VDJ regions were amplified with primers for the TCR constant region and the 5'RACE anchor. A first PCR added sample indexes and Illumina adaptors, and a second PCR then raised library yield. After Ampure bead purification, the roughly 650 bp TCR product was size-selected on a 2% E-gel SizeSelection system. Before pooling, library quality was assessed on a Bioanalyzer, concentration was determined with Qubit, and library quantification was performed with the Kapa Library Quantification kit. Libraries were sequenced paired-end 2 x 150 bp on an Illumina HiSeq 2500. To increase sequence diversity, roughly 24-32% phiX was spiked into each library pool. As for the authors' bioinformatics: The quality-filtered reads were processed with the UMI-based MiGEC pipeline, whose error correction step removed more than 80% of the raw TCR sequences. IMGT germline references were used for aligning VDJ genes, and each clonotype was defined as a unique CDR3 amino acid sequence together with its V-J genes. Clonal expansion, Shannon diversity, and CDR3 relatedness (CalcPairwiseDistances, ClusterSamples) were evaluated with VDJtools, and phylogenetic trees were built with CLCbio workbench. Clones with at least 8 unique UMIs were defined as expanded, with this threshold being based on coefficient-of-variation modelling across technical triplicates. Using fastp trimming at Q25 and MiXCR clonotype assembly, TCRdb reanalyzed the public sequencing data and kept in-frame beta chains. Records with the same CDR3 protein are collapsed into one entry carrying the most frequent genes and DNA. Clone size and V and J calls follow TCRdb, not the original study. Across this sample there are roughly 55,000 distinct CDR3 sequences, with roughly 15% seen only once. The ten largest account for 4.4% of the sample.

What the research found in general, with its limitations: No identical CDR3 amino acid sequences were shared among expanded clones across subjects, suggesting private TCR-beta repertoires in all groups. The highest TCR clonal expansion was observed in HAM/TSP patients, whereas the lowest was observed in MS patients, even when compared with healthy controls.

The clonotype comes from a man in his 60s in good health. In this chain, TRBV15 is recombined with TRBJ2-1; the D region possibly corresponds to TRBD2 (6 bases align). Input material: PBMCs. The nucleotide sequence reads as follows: TGTGCCACCAGCAGAGATCTAGCGACTAGCTACAATGAGCAGTTCTTC. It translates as CATSRDLATSYNEQFF.